The source of this TCR beta chain is a study of T cells in localized non-small cell lung cancer. Here immunoSEQ multiplex PCR was the method, and the copy in TCRdb shows in-frame clones only, minus some. The sample contains around 3,500 clones, about 20% of which appear only once. This clone was detected a few times. Its antigen remains unidentified. Study findings and constraints: Analysis by sequencing included only one tumor region, so heterogeneity remains possible. Uninvolved adjacent lung had higher T cell clonality than tumor and all other tissues. Appearances in adjacent lung were noted for a median 57 of the top 100 tumor clones.

The CDR3 has 15 amino acids. V lost 7 bases and J 3 bases, leaving 16 bases between the germline ends. CDR1 and CDR2 from the germline V gene are MDHEN and SYDVKM. The chain employs TRBV28 and TRBJ1-5, with D uncertain. This clonotype was obtained from a female donor older than 55 with stage II lung adenocarcinoma. This specimen consisted of lung tumor tissue, obtained before any cancer treatment. The CDR3 region is CASTSEAPYNQPQHF. The CDR3 DNA reads as TGTGCCAGCACCTCGGAAGCCCCATACAATCAGCCCCAGCATTTT.